These 19 T cell receptor beta chains share one sample of origin, sequenced in a study of blood T cell repertoires in COVID-19. The repertoire was sequenced with immunoSEQ multiplex PCR; TCRdb's copy has only in-frame clones and lacks some. Among some 38,000 clones listed, nearly 90% were seen once. Sample: peripheral blood. Receptors were obtained from a man in his fifties or sixties with active or convalescent COVID-19.

CDR3 in amino acids: CASSLGTSGGNEQFF. CDR3 nucleotides: TGTGCCAGCAGCTTGGGGACTAGCGGGGGCAATGAGCAGTTCTTC. V is TRBV11-3 and J is TRBJ2-1; 14 nucleotides line up with TRBD2. V lost 3 bases, J lost 6 bases, and 1 base stayed unmatched. CDR1 is SGHNT, CDR2 YENEEA, per germline. This CDR3 spans 15 amino acids.

This sequence joins TRBV7-9 and TRBJ1-5, with 8 bases aligning to TRBD1. The length of the CDR3 is 15 residues. After removal of 5 bases from V and 2 bases from J, the junction contained 5 bases not matched to a gene. Looked up from germline, CDR1 is SEHNR and CDR2 is FQNEAQ (reference sequence). The DNA for the CDR3 is TGTGCCAGCAGCCTCGGGACAGGCCGCAATCAGCCCCAGCATTTT. This translates into CASSLGTGRNQPQHF.

In its sample, this clone was seen a few times. The chain has TRBV11-3 and TRBJ2-1, with 10 bases fitting TRBD2. CDR1 is SGHNT, CDR2 YENEEA, per germline. The V and J ends lost 6 bases and 4 bases, in that order; junction bases with no gene match: 6. This CDR3 is 15 amino acids long. CDR3: CASSPGTSVYNEQFF. The CDR3 coding sequence is TGTGCCAGCAGTCCCGGGACTAGCGTTTACAATGAGCAGTTCTTC.

This clone was observed once. The rearrangement links TRBV6-6 to TRBJ2-5; the match to TRBD2 covers 13 bases. After removal of 8 bases from V and 4 bases from J, the junction contained 10 bases not matched to a gene. The germline V gene encodes CDR1 MNHNY and CDR2 SVGAGI (reference sequence). The CDR3 is 16 residues long. CDR3: CASAPKGLAGVETQYF. CDR3 sequence (DNA): TGTGCCAGCGCTCCCAAAGGACTAGCGGGAGTAGAGACCCAGTACTTC.

The chain couples TRBV5-4 to TRBJ2-3, with 8 bases that match TRBD2. Germline trimming cut 4 bases from V and 0 bases from J; bases unmatched to any gene: 13. The CDR3 covers 18 residues. Germline V lookup: CDR1 SGHNT, CDR2 YYREEE (reference sequence). CDR3 amino acids: CASSRNGGLAGSTDTQYF. Written as DNA, the CDR3 is TGTGCCAGCAGCCGAAACGGCGGACTAGCTGGTAGCACAGATACGCAGTATTTT.

The V and J genes are TRBV19 and TRBJ1-2; maybe TRBD1 (6 bases). V gave up 7 bases and J gave up 4 bases, with 13 bases separating them. The CDR3 is 13 amino acids. Germline V gene sequence: CDR1 LNHDA, CDR2 SQIVND (reference sequence). This CDR3 is CASTADSFYGYTF. The CDR3 region has the DNA TGTGCCAGTACCGCGGACAGTTTCTATGGCTACACCTTC. Using reference TRBV19 and TRBJ1-2 for the parts outside the CDR3, the full variable domain is DGGITQSPKYLFRKEGQNVTLSCEQNLNHDAMYWYRQDPGQGLRLIYYSQIVNDFQKGDIAEGYSVSREKKESFPLTVTSAQKNPTAFYLCASTADSFYGYTFGSGTRLTVV.

The chain employs TRBV15 and TRBJ1-5; a possible D gene is TRBD1 (5 bases). The CDR3 length is 16 residues. The V end was cut by 4 bases, the J end by 1 base, with 14 bases between. Germline V gives CDR1 LNHNV, CDR2 YYDKDF (reference sequence). The CDR3 spells CATSKGTGMSNQPQHF. Written as DNA, the CDR3 is TGTGCCACCAGCAAAGGAACAGGTATGAGCAATCAGCCCCAGCATTTT.

V is TRBV5-1 and J is TRBJ1-1, with 7 bases identical to TRBD1. J gave up 1 base and V 3 bases, and 3 bases lay outside the gene matches. The CDR3 is 14 amino acids. Germline V gene data show CDR1 as SGHRS and CDR2 as YFSETQ. CDR3 nucleotides: TGCGCCAGCAGCTCGGGACAGCCGAACACTGAAGCTTTCTTT. Protein product: CASSSGQPNTEAFF.

The chain recombines TRBV2 with TRBJ2-1; maybe TRBD2 (5 bases). Germline V gene data show CDR1 as SNHLY and CDR2 as FYNNEI. Trimming removed 6 bases from V and 1 base from J, with 10 bases in between. The CDR3 is made up of 14 amino acids. In DNA form, the CDR3 reads TGTGCCAGCAGCGCGAGAGGGTCCTACAATGAGCAGTTCTTC. Amino acid sequence: CASSARGSYNEQFF.

Here the CDR3 DNA reads TGTGCCAGCAGCTCCGGGGGGGCGGGGAGCGAAGCTTTCTTT. Amino acid sequence: CASSSGGAGSEAFF. The V and J genes are TRBV13 and TRBJ1-1; a weak D match, TRBD1 (6 bases). Trimming cost V 4 bases and J 8 bases, with 17 bases left between them. Germline CDR1 reads PRHDT; CDR2 reads FYEKMQ (reference sequence). This CDR3 spans 14 amino acids.

The rearrangement uses TRBV7-9 and TRBJ2-3; 14 bases line up with TRBD2. The germline gives CDR1 SEHNR, CDR2 FQNEAQ (reference sequence). The CDR3 length is 18 residues. V gave up 5 bases and J gave up 5 bases; unmatched junction bases: 12. In nucleotides, the CDR3 is TGTGCCAGCAGCCAGACTAGCGGGAGGGCCCGGGTTGTAGATACGCAGTATTTT. Translated, it gives CASSQTSGRARVVDTQYF.

The J gene is TRBJ2-3, the V gene TRBV7-9, with TRBD2 identical over 7 bases. The CDR3 totals 16 residues. The germline CDR1 and CDR2 sequences are SEHNR and FQNEAQ (reference sequence). Losses at the gene ends were 1 base for V and 4 bases for J; bases not matched to a gene: 8. The CDR3 spells CASSLGLREVPDTQYF. In DNA, the CDR3 is TGTGCCAGCAGCTTAGGTCTCCGGGAGGTCCCAGATACGCAGTATTTT. Using reference TRBV7-9 and TRBJ2-3 for the parts outside the CDR3, the full variable domain is DTGVSQNPRHKITKRGQNVTFRCDPISEHNRLYWYRQTLGQGPEFLTYFQNEAQLEKSRLLSDRFSAERPKGSFSTLEIQRTEQGDSAMYLCASSLGLREVPDTQYFGPGTRLTVL.

The chain has TRBV6-6 and TRBJ2-5; 9 bases map to TRBD2. There are 17 residues in the CDR3. Germline V lookup: CDR1 MNHNY, CDR2 SVGAGI (reference sequence). Germline trimming cut 5 bases from V and 5 bases from J; bases unmatched to any gene: 15. For the CDR3, the DNA is TGTGCCAGCAGTCCCCACCAAGCGGGAGGCCTCGGGGAGACCCAGTACTTC. It yields the protein CASSPHQAGGLGETQYF.

V usage is TRBV18 and J usage is TRBJ1-1; 8 bases map to TRBD1. Germline loops: CDR1 KGHSH, CDR2 LQKENI. V gave up 5 bases and J gave up 4 bases; unmatched junction bases: 6. CDR3 size: 14 residues. CDR3 region: CASSTSTGGTEAFF. Here the CDR3 DNA reads TGTGCCAGCTCAACCTCAACAGGGGGCACTGAAGCTTTCTTT.

V and J are TRBV5-1 and TRBJ1-1; TRBD1 agrees at 7 bases. The J segment lost 4 bases and the V segment lost 5 bases, leaving 8 bases of the junction unmatched. This CDR3 has 14 amino acids. CDR1 is SGHRS, CDR2 YFSETQ, per germline. The CDR3 loop is CASSLRPGGTEAFF. The CDR3 region has the DNA TGCGCCAGCAGTTTGCGACCAGGGGGCACTGAAGCTTTCTTT.

The chain employs TRBV3-1 (or the pseudogene TRBV3-2) and TRBJ2-7; the match to TRBD1 covers 7 bases. Germline V lookup: CDR1 LGHDT, CDR2 YNNKEL (reference sequence). CDR3 length: 10 residues. The CDR3 spells CVFTGVEQYF. As DNA, the CDR3 is TGTGTTTTTACAGGGGTCGAGCAGTACTTC.

This chain joins TRBV5-5 and TRBJ1-5; D possibly corresponds to TRBD1 (5 bases). V was pared by 0 bases and J by 7 bases, with 14 bases between. This CDR3 comprises 15 residues. Per the germline V gene, CDR1 is SGHKS and CDR2 is YYEKEE (reference sequence). The CDR3 loop reads CASSLGPGVGQPQHF. CDR3 nucleotides: TGTGCCAGCAGCTTGGGGCCGGGGGTAGGACAGCCCCAGCATTTT. Together with reference TRBV5-5 and TRBJ1-5, the CDR3 gives the full variable domain: DAGVTQSPTHLIKTRGQQVTLRCSPISGHKSVSWYQQVLGQGPQFIFQYYEKEERGRGNFPDRFSARQFPNYSSELNVNALLLGDSALYLCASSLGPGVGQPQHFGDGTRLSIL.

This chain connects TRBV23-1 to TRBJ2-5, with 11 bases aligning to TRBD2. TRBV23-1 carries the ORF label, with uncertain function. The junction had 9 bases not matched to a gene; V was cut back by 7 bases and J by 2 bases. CDR3 length: 16 residues. CDR3 sequence (DNA): TGCGCCAGCACTGAATATTGGACTAGCGGGCAAGAGACCCAGTACTTC. Protein product: CASTEYWTSGQETQYF.

The J gene is TRBJ1-4, the V gene TRBV3-1 (or the pseudogene TRBV3-2); D uncertain. The CDR3 has 15 amino acids. V gave up 1 base and J gave up 5 bases, with 11 bases separating them. Per germline, CDR1 LGHDT and CDR2 YNNKEL (reference sequence). CDR3 DNA sequence: TGTGCCAGCAGCCAAGGCGGATCCTCAAATGAAAAACTGTTTTTT. Amino acids: CASSQGGSSNEKLFF.